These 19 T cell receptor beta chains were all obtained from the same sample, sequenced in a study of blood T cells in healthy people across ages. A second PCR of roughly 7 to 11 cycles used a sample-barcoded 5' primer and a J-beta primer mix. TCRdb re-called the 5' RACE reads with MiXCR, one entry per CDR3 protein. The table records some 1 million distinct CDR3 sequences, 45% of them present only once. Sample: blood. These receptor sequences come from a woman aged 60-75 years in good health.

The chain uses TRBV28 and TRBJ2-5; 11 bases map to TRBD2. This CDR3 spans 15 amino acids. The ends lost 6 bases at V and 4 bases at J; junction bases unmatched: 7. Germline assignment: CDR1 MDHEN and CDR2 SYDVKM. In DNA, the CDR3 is TGTGCCAGCAGATTAGCGGGAGGGAGAGGAGAGACCCAGTACTTC. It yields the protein CASRLAGGRGETQYF.

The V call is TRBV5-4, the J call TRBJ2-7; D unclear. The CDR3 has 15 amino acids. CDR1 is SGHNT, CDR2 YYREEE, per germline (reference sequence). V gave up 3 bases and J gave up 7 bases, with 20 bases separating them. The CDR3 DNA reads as TGTGCCAGCAGCTGGGCCGGGCAGGCCGTTGGGGAGCAGTACTTC. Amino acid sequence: CASSWAGQAVGEQYF.

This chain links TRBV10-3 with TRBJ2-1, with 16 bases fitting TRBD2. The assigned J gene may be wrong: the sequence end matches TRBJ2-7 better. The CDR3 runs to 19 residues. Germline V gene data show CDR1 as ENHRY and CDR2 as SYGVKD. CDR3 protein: CAISETGTSGRGSYNEQYF. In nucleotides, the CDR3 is TGTGCCATCAGCGAGACCGGGACTAGCGGGAGGGGCTCCTACAATGAGCAGTACTTC.

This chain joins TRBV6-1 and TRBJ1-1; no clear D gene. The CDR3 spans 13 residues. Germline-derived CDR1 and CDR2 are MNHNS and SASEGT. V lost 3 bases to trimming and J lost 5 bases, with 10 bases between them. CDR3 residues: CASSEWGATEAFF. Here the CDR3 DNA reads TGTGCCAGCAGTGAGTGGGGTGCGACTGAAGCTTTCTTT.

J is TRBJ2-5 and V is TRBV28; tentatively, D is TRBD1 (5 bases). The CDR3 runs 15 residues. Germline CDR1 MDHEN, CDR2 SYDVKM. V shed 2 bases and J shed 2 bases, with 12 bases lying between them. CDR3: CASSLGLGQQETQYF. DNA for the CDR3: TGTGCCAGCAGTTTAGGGTTGGGGCAGCAAGAGACCCAGTACTTC. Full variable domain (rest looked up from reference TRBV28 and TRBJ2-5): DVKVTQSSRYLVKRTGEKVFLECVQDMDHENMFWYRQDPGLGLRLIYFSYDVKMKEKGDIPEGYSVSREKKERFSLILESASTNQTSMYLCASSLGLGQQETQYFGPGTRLLVL.

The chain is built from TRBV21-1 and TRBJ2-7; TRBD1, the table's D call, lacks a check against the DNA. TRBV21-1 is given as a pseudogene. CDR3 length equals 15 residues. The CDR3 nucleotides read TGTGCCAGCGAATACCCTATAACCCCGGCCTACGAGCAGTACTTC. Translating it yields CASEYPITPAYEQYF.

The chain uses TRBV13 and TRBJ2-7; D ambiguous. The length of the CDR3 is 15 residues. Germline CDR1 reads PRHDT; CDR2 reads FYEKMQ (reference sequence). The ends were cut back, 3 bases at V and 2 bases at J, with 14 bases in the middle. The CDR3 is CASSFNTKYPYEQYF. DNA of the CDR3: TGTGCCAGCAGCTTCAACACGAAATATCCCTACGAGCAGTACTTC.

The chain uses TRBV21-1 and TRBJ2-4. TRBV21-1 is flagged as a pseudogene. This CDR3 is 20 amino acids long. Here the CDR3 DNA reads TGTGCCAGCAGCAAAGCTCATTCGAGTTGCCATGTGCTAGCCAAAAACATTCAGTACTTC. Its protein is CASSKAHSSCHVLAKNIQYF.

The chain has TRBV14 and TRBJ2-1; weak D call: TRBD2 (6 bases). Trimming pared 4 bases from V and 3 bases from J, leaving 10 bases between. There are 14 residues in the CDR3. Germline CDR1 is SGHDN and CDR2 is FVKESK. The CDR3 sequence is CASSRETSYNEQFF. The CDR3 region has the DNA TGTGCCAGCAGCCGAGAGACTAGCTACAATGAGCAGTTCTTC.

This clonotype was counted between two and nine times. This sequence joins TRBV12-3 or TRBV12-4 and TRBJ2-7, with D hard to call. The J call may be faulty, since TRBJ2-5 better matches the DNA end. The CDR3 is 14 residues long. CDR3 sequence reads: CASSSGPSQETQYF. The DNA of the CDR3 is TGTGCCAGCAGTTCCGGACCGAGCCAAGAGACCCAGTACTTC.

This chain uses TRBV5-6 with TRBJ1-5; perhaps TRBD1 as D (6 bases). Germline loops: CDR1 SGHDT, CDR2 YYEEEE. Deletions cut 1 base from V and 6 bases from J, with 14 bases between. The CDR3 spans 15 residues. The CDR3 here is CASSLKRRGIQPQHF. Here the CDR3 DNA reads TGTGCCAGCAGCTTGAAACGCAGGGGAATTCAGCCCCAGCATTTT. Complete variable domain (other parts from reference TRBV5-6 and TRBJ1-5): DAGVTQSPTHLIKTRGQQVTLRCSPKSGHDTVSWYQQALGQGPQFIFQYYEEEERQRGNFPDRFSGHQFPNYSSELNVNALLLGDSALYLCASSLKRRGIQPQHFGDGTRLSIL.

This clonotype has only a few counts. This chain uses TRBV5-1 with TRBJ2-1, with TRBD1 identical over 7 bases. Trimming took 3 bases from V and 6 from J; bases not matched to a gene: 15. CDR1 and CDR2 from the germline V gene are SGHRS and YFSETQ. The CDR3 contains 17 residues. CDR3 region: CASSSEIQGDRVNEQFF. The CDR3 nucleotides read TGCGCCAGCAGCTCGGAAATTCAGGGGGATCGGGTCAATGAGCAGTTCTTC.

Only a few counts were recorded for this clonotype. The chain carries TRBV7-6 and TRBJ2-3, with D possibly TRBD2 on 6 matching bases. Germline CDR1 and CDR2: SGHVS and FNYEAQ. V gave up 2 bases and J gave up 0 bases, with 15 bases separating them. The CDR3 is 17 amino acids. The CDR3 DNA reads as TGTGCCAGCAGCTTATCGGGTGGGCGGGACAGCACAGATACGCAGTATTTT. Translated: CASSLSGGRDSTDTQYF.

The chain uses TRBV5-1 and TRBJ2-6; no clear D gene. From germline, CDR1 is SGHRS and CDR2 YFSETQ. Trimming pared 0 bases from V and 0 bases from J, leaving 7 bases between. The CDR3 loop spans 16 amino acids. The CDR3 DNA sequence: TGCGCCAGCAGCTTGGAAAAAAGCTCTGGGGCCAACGTCCTGACTTTC. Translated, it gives CASSLEKSSGANVLTF.

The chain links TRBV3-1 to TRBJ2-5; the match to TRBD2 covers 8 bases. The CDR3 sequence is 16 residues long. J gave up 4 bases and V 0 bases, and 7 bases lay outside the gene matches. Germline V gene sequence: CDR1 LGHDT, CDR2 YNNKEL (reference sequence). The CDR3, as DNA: TGTGCCAGCAGCCAAGATGGGAGCGGGAGTACAGAGACCCAGTACTTC. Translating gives CASSQDGSGSTETQYF.

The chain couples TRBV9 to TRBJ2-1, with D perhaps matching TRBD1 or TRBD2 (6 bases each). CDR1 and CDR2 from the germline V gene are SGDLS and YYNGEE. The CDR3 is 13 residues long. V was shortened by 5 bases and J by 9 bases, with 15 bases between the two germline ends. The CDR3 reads CASSEGGSVEQFF. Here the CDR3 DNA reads TGTGCCAGCAGTGAGGGGGGCAGCGTTGAGCAGTTCTTC.

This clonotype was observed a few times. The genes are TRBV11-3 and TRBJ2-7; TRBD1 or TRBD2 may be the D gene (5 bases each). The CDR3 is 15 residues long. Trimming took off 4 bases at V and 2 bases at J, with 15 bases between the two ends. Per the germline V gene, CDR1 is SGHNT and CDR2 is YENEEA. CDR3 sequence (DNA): TGTGCCAGCAGCTCCACCGGGACGCAGCCCTACGAGCAGTACTTC. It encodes CASSSTGTQPYEQYF. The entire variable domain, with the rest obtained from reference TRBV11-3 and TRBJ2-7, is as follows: EAGVVQSPRYKIIEKKQPVAFWCNPISGHNTLYWYLQNLGQGPELLIRYENEEAVDDSQLPKDRFSAERLKGVDSTLKIQPAELGDSAVYLCASSSTGTQPYEQYFGPGTRLTVT.

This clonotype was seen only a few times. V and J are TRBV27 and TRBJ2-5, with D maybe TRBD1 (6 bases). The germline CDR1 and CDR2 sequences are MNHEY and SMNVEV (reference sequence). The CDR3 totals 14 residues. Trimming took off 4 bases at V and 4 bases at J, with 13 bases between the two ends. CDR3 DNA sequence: TGTGCCAGCAGTTATAAACAGGGCAGAGAGACCCAGTACTTC. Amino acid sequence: CASSYKQGRETQYF.

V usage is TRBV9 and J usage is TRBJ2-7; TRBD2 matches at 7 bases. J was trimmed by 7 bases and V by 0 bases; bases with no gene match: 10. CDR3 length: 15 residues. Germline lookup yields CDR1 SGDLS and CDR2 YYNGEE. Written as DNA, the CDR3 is TGTGCCAGCAGCGTAGAGACTAGCAGTGTGTATGAGCAGTACTTC. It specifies CASSVETSSVYEQYF.